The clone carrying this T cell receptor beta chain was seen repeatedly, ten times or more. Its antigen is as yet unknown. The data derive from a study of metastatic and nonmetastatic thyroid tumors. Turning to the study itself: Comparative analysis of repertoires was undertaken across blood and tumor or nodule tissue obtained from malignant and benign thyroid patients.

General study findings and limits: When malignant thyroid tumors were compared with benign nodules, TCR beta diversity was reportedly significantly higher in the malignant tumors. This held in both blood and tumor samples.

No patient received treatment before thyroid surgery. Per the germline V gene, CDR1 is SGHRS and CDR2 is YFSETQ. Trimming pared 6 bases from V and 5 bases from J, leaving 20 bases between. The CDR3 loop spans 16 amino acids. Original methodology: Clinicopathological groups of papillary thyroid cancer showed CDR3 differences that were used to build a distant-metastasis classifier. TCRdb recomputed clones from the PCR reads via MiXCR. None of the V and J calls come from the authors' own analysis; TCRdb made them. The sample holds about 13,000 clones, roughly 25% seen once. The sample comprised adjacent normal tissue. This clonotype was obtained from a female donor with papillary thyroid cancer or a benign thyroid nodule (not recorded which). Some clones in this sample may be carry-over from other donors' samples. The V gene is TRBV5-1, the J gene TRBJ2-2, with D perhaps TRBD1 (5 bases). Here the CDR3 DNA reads TGCGCCAGCACGGAGCAGGGCCGTGTTGTAACCGGGGAGCTGTTTTTT. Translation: CASTEQGRVVTGELFF.